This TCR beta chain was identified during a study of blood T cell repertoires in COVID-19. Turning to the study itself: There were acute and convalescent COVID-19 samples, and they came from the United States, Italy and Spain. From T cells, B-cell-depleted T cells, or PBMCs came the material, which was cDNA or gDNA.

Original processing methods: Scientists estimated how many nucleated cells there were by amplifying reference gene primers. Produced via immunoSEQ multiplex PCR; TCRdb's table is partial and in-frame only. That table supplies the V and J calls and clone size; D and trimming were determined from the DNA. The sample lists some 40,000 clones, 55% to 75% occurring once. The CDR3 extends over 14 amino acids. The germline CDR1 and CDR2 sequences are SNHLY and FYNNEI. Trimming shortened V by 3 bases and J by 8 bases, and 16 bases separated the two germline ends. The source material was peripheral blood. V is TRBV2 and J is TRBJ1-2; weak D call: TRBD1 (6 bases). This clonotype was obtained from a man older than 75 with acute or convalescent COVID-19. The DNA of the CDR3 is TGTGCCAGCAGTGATACCCGAGGACAGCGGGGCTACACCTTC. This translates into CASSDTRGQRGYTF. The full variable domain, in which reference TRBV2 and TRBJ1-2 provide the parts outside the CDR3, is EPEVTQTPSHQVTQMGQEVILRCVPISNHLYFYWYRQILGQKVEFLVSFYNNEISEKSEIFDDQFSVERPDGSNFTLKIRSTKLEDSAMYFCASSDTRGQRGYTFGSGTRLTVV.